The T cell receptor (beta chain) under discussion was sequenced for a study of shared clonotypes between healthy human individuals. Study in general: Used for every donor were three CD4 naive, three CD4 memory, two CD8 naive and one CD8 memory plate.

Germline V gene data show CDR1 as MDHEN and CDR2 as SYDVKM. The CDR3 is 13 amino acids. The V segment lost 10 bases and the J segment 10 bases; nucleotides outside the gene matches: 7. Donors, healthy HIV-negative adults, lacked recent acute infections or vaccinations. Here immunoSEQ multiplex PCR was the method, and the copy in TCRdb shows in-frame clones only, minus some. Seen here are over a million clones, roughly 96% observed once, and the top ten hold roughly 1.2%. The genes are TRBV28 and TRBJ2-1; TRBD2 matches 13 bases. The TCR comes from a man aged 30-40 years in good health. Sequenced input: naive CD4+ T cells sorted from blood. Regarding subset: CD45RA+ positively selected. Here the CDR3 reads CATRTSGSQEQFF. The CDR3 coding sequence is TGTGCCACCCGGACTAGCGGGAGCCAAGAGCAGTTCTTC.